This T cell receptor (beta chain) was sequenced during a study of T cell repertoires in cytomegalovirus infection. Study in general: A matching HLA type, together with CMV infection, was signaled by public TCR beta signatures. Study-wide points: Carriage of CMV together with the relevant HLA was identifiable through cumulative public TCR beta family frequency. Ex vivo, HLA-C-restricted CMV-specific TCR beta clonotypes prevailed over the rest of the response.

The CDR3 spans 15 residues. Germline assignment: CDR1 SEHNR and CDR2 FQNEAQ (reference sequence). Trimming at V came to 5 bases and at J to 8 bases, leaving 8 bases not matched to a gene. Regarding this clonotype: Its antigen is unidentified.

TCRdb recomputed calls from the reads with MiXCR, one row per CDR3 protein. The data hold roughly 230,000 distinct CDR3 sequences, with about 17% observed a single time. This TCR was recovered from a human donor in good health (CMV status not recorded). Some clones in this sample may be carry-over from other donors' samples. Input material: CD8+ T cells from PBMCs. This chain uses TRBV7-9 with TRBJ1-5; TRBD1 aligns across 11 bases. CDR3 protein: CASSPGTGGIEPQHF. The CDR3 DNA follows: TGTGCCAGCAGCCCCGGGACAGGGGGTATTGAGCCCCAGCATTTT.